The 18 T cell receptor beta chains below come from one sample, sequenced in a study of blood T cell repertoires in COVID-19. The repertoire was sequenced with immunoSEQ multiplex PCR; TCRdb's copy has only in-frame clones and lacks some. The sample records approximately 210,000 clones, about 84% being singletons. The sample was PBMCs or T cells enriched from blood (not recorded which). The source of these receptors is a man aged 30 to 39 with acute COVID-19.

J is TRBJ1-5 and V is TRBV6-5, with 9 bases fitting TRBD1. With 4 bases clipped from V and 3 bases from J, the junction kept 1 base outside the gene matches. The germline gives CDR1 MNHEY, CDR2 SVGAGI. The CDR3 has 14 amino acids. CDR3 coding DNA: TGTGCCAGCAGTTGGGACAGGGACAATCAGCCCCAGCATTTT. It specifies CASSWDRDNQPQHF.

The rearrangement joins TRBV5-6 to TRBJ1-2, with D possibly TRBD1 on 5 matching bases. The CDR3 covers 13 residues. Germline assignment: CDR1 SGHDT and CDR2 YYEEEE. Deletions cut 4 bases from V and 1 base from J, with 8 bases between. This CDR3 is CASSPDSNYGYTF. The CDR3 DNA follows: TGTGCCAGCAGCCCAGACAGTAACTATGGCTACACCTTC.

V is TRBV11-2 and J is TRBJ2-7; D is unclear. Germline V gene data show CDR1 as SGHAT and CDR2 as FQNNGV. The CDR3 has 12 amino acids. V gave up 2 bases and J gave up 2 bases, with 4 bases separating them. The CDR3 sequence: CASSLIAYEQYF. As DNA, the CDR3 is TGTGCCAGCAGCTTAATAGCCTACGAGCAGTACTTC.

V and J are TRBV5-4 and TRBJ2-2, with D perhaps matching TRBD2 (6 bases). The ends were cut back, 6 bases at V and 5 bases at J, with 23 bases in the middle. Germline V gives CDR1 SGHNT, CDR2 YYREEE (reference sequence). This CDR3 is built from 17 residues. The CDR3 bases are TGTGCCAGCACCGCCCCCCGGCTTTTTGGAGGGACCGGGGAGCTGTTTTTT. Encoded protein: CASTAPRLFGGTGELFF.

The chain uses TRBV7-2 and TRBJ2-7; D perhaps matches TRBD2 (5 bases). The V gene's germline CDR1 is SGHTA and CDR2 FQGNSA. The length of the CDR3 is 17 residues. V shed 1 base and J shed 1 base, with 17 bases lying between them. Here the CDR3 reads CASSLGSGAKISYEQYF. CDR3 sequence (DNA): TGTGCCAGCAGCTTAGGCAGCGGAGCAAAAATTTCCTACGAGCAGTACTTC.

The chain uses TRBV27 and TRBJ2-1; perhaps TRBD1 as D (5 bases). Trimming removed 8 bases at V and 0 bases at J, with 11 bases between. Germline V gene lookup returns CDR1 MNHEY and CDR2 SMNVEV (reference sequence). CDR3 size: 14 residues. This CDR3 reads CASSRQSSYNEQFF. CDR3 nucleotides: TGTGCCAGCTCGAGACAGAGCTCCTACAATGAGCAGTTCTTC.

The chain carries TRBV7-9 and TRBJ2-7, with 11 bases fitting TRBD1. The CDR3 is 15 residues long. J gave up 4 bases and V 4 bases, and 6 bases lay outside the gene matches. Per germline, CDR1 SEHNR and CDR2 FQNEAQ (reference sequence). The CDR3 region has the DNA TGTGCCAGCAGCTCCCTCCGGGACAGGGGGTACGAGCAGTACTTC. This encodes CASSSLRDRGYEQYF.

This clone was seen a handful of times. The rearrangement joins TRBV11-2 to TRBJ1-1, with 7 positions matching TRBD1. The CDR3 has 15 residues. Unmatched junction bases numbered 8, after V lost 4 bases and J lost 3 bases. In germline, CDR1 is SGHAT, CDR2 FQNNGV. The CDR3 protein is CASSSSDRSDTEAFF. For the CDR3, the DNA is TGTGCCAGCAGCTCCTCGGACAGGTCTGACACTGAAGCTTTCTTT.

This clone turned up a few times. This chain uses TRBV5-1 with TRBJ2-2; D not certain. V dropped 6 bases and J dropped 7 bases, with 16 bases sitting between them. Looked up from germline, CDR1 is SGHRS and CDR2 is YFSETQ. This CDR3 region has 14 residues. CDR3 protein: CASTGSYSGGELFF. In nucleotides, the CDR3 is TGCGCCAGCACCGGGTCATATAGTGGCGGGGAGCTGTTTTTT.

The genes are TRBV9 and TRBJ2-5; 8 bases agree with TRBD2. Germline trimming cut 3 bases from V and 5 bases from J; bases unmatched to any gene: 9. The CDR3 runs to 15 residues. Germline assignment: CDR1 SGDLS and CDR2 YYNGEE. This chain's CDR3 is CASSEYGGARETQYF. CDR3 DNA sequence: TGTGCCAGCAGCGAATACGGGGGGGCCAGGGAGACCCAGTACTTC.

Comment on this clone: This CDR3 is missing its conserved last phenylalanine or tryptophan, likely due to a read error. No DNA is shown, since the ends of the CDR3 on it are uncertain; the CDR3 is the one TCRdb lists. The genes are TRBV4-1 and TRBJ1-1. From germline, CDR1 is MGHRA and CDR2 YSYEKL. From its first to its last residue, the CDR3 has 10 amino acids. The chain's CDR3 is CASSPDLGSG.

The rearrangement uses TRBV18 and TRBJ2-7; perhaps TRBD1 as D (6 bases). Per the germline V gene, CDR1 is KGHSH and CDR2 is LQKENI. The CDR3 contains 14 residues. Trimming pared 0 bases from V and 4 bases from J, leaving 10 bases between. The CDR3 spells CASSPPAGEYEQYF. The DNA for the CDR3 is TGTGCCAGCTCACCACCCGCAGGGGAGTACGAGCAGTACTTC. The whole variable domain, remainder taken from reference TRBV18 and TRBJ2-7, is NAGVMQNPRHLVRRRGQEARLRCSPMKGHSHVYWYRQLPEEGLKFMVYLQKENIIDESGMPKERFSAEFPKEGPSILRIQQVVRGDSAAYFCASSPPAGEYEQYFGPGTRLTVT.

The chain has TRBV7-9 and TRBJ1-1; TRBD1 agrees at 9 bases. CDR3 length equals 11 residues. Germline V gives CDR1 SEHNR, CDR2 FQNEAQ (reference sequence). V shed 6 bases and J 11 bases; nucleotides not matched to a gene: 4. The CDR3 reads CASSSGTGAFF. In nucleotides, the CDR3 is TGTGCCAGCAGTTCCGGGACAGGGGCTTTCTTT.

CDR3 loop: CASSQSGQGTDTQYF. The CDR3, as DNA: TGTGCCAGCAGCCAATCGGGACAGGGAACAGATACGCAGTATTTT. This chain uses TRBV16 with TRBJ2-3, with TRBD1 identical over 9 bases. V shed 0 bases and J 3 bases; nucleotides not matched to a gene: 1. The CDR3 consists of 15 residues. Germline V CDR1 and CDR2: KGHSY, FQNENV.

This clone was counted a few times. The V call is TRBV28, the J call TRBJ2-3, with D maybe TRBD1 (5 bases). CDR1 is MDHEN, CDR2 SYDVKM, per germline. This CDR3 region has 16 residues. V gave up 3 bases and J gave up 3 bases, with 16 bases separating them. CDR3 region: CASSLSSFGATDTQYF. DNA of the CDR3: TGTGCCAGCAGTTTGTCGTCATTTGGGGCTACAGATACGCAGTATTTT.

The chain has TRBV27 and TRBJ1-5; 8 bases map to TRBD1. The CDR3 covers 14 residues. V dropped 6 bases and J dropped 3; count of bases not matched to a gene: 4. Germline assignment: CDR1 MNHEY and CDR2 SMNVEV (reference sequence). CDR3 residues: CASRTGAINQPQHF. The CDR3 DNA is TGTGCCAGCAGGACAGGGGCCATCAATCAGCCCCAGCATTTT.

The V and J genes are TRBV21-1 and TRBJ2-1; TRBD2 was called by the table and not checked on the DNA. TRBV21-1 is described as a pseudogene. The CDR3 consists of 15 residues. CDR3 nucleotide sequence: TGTGCCAGCAGCAAGGGACTAGCGGGTTACAATGAGCAGTTCTTC. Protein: CASSKGLAGYNEQFF.

CDR3 protein: CASRDRGRTEAFF. CDR3 nucleotide sequence: TGCGCCAGCAGAGACAGGGGGCGTACTGAAGCTTTCTTT. The gene calls are TRBV10-2 and TRBJ1-1; TRBD1 matches at 10 bases. The germline V gene encodes CDR1 WSHSY and CDR2 SAAADI. This CDR3 contains 13 residues. With V trimmed by 6 bases and J by 5 bases, 3 bases remained unmatched.